The 16 T cell receptor beta chains below come from one sample, sequenced in a study of CD8 T cells in Susac syndrome. Reverse transcription of about 0.5 to 1 ug RNA used random hexamers. From the immunoSEQ multiplex PCR reads, TCRdb called clonotypes with MiXCR, one entry per CDR3 protein. In the table there are about 100,000 distinct CDR3 sequences, around 96% of which are singletons. The source material was CD8+ T cells from PBMCs. The receptors were gathered from a human donor with Susac syndrome.

The chain employs TRBV29-1 and TRBJ2-7; no reliable D call. With 2 bases removed from V and 2 bases from J, the gap between germline ends came to 4 bases. The germline CDR1 and CDR2 sequences are SQVTM and ANQGSEA. The CDR3 covers 11 residues. The CDR3 DNA follows: TGCAGCGTTGAACAGGCCTACGAGCAGTACTTC. This codes for CSVEQAYEQYF.

This rearrangement joins TRBV6-6 to TRBJ2-7; D might be TRBD1 or TRBD2, each matching 5 bases. Per germline, CDR1 MNHNY and CDR2 SVGAGI (reference sequence). Trimming took off 6 bases at V and 6 bases at J, with 12 bases between the two ends. There are 12 residues in the CDR3. The CDR3 region is CASSPLGVEQYF. In DNA form, the CDR3 reads TGTGCCAGCAGCCCGCTGGGGGTCGAGCAGTACTTC.

V and J are TRBV29-1 and TRBJ1-2; D remains unclear. CDR1 SQVTM and CDR2 ANQGSEA come from the germline V gene. V was pared by 6 bases and J by 6 bases, with 20 bases between. CDR3 length: 14 amino acids. The CDR3 sequence is CSVTRLAGSDGYTF. The DNA for the CDR3 is TGCAGCGTGACTAGGCTTGCTGGGTCGGATGGCTACACCTTC.

The chain couples TRBV12-3 or TRBV12-4 to TRBJ2-7; 8 nucleotides line up with TRBD2. The length of the CDR3 is 15 residues. J gave up 4 bases and V 6 bases, and 11 bases lay outside the gene matches. The DNA of the CDR3 is TGTGCCAGCAGCCGGACCGGGACTAGTCATTACGAGCAGTACTTC. This codes for CASSRTGTSHYEQYF.

The J gene is TRBJ2-3, the V gene TRBV5-1; D gene unclear. With 3 bases removed from V and 4 bases from J, the gap between germline ends came to 9 bases. This CDR3 region has 13 residues. Germline V gives CDR1 SGHRS, CDR2 YFSETQ. The CDR3 region has the DNA TGCGCCAGCAGCTCGGTTACACCAGATACGCAGTATTTT. It is translated as CASSSVTPDTQYF.

The chain carries TRBV14 and TRBJ1-2, with a tentative D call TRBD1 (5 bases). With 0 bases removed from V and 8 bases from J, the gap between germline ends came to 19 bases. The germline V gene encodes CDR1 SGHDN and CDR2 FVKESK. The CDR3 consists of 16 residues. CDR3: CASSQDVGGALWGYTF. The CDR3, as DNA: TGTGCCAGCAGCCAAGATGTAGGTGGGGCCCTATGGGGCTACACCTTC.

The CDR3 sequence: CASRSLIMQVFSRAGAKNIQYF. In DNA, the CDR3 is TGTGCAAGTCGCTCTCTCATTATGCAGGTGTTTTCTCGCGCGGGGGCCAAAAACATTCAGTACTTC. The rearrangement uses TRBV12-2 and TRBJ2-4; the table's TRBD2 call for D was not verified on the DNA. TRBV12-2 is labeled a pseudogene. The CDR3 sequence is 22 residues long.

The chain is built from TRBV20-1 and TRBJ2-3; D call uncertain. The CDR3 consists of 10 residues. Trimming took 5 bases from V and 2 from J, leaving 2 bases between them. CDR1 and CDR2 (germline): DFQATT, SNEGSKA (reference sequence). The CDR3 sequence is CSADTDTQYF. The CDR3 nucleotides read TGCAGTGCTGACACAGATACGCAGTATTTT.

This chain joins TRBV5-4 and TRBJ1-5; D may be TRBD1 (6 bases). V gave up 0 bases and J gave up 3 bases, with 7 bases separating them. The V gene's germline CDR1 is SGHNT and CDR2 YYREEE (reference sequence). The CDR3 loop spans 14 amino acids. The CDR3 DNA reads TGTGCCAGCAGCTTGGCAGGGGACAATCAGCCCCAGCATTTT. It translates to CASSLAGDNQPQHF.

CDR3 DNA: TGCAGCGTTGGGGACAGGGGTCCCTATGGCTACACCTTC. Its protein product is CSVGDRGPYGYTF. V usage is TRBV29-1 and J usage is TRBJ1-2; TRBD1 matches at 10 bases. Germline CDR1 reads SQVTM; CDR2 reads ANQGSEA. V was clipped by 4 bases and J by 4 bases; unmatched bases: 3. The CDR3 runs 13 residues.

This chain links TRBV20-1 with TRBJ1-2; D not resolved. This CDR3 is built from 12 residues. Trimming removed 3 bases from V and 5 bases from J, with 10 bases in between. Germline V gene sequence: CDR1 DFQATT, CDR2 SNEGSKA (reference sequence). The CDR3 nucleotides read TGCAGTGCTAGTGAAGGGCCTTATGGCTACACCTTC. Amino acids: CSASEGPYGYTF.

The chain carries TRBV6-5 and TRBJ1-1; no clear D. CDR1 is MNHEY and CDR2 is SVGAGI in the germline V gene. Between the trimmed V and J ends, which lost 5 bases and 7 bases, there was a span of 14 bases. The CDR3 runs to 13 residues. DNA of the CDR3: TGTGCCAGCAGTCTGGGTGGGGAATTTGAAGCTTTCTTT. Its protein product is CASSLGGEFEAFF.

The rearrangement links TRBV6-4 to TRBJ2-3; no definite D call. With 4 bases removed from V and 2 bases from J, the gap between germline ends came to 7 bases. The V gene's germline CDR1 is MRHNA and CDR2 SNTAGT. The CDR3 has 13 residues. Written as DNA, the CDR3 is TGTGCCAGCAGTGTTGAGTACACAGATACGCAGTATTTT. This codes for CASSVEYTDTQYF.

V and J are TRBV12-3 or TRBV12-4 and TRBJ2-5; TRBD1 agrees at 8 bases. With 5 bases clipped from V and 3 bases from J, the junction kept 5 bases outside the gene matches. This CDR3 spans 14 amino acids. In DNA, the CDR3 is TGTGCCAGCAGTGACAGGGGATTCGAAGAGACCCAGTACTTC. This gives the protein CASSDRGFEETQYF.

The chain has TRBV5-4 and TRBJ2-7, with a weak D call TRBD2 (7 bases). The CDR3 runs to 15 residues. Germline V gene sequence: CDR1 SGHNT, CDR2 YYREEE (reference sequence). V lost 3 bases, J lost 4 bases, and 17 bases lay in between. Written as DNA, the CDR3 is TGTGCCAGCAGCTCGGACGCGGGGGCGAGGTACGAGCAGTACTTC. This gives the protein CASSSDAGARYEQYF.

The CDR3 reads CSARQPNTEAFF. CDR3 bases: TGCAGTGCTAGACAGCCGAACACTGAAGCTTTCTTT. The genes are TRBV20-1 and TRBJ1-1; D is unclear. The germline CDR1 and CDR2 sequences are DFQATT and SNEGSKA (reference sequence). V was cut by 2 bases and J by 1 base, with 5 bases left in between. The length of the CDR3 is 12 residues.